This is a list of T cell receptor beta chains from one sample in a study of metastatic and nonmetastatic thyroid tumors. TCRdb re-called clones via MiXCR from the PCR reads. The sample consists of fewer than 11,000 clones, about a third of them appearing once. Input material: tumor tissue. The receptor source for this set is a female donor with papillary thyroid cancer or a benign thyroid nodule (not recorded which). Some clones in this sample may be carry-over from other donors' samples. The CDR3 runs from the conserved cysteine through the conserved F or W. D genes are given only for firm matches. Only part of the rows carry a size: once, few, many, or a class if the clone is expanded.

J gene | D gene | V gene | clone size | CDR3 protein | CDR3 DNA
TRBJ2-5 | TRBD2 | TRBV5-1 | . | CASSPGLAGGTETQYF | TGCGCCAGCAGCCCCGGACTAGCGGGAGGCACAGAGACCCAGTACTTC
TRBJ1-6 | TRBD1 | TRBV6-1 | . | CASSAPPTGGNSPLHF | TGTGCCAGCAGTGCACCACCGACAGGGGGTAATTCACCCCTCCACTTT
TRBJ2-3 | TRBD2 | TRBV9 | . | CASSVGTSSSDTQYF | TGTGCCAGCAGCGTAGGGACTAGCTCATCAGATACGCAGTATTTT
TRBJ2-1 | . | TRBV5-1 | . | CASSLTPSSYNEQFF | TGCGCCAGCAGCTTGACTCCGAGCTCCTACAATGAGCAGTTCTTC
TRBJ2-3 | . | TRBV9 | medium-sized | CASSVGRTDTQYF | TGTGCCAGCAGCGTAGGAAGAACAGATACGCAGTATTTT
TRBJ2-7 | . | TRBV11-2 | . | CASSPPGTYEQYF | TGTGCCAGCAGCCCTCCGGGAACCTACGAGCAGTACTTC
TRBJ2-5 | TRBD1 | TRBV27 | medium-sized | CASKAQGETQYF | TGTGCCAGCAAGGCACAGGGGGAGACCCAGTACTTC
TRBJ2-7 | TRBD2 | TRBV12-3/TRBV12-4 | few | CASSLGGVQDEQYF | TGTGCCAGCAGCCTTGGGGGGGTTCAGGACGAGCAGTACTTC
TRBJ2-7 | . | TRBV13 | . | CASSSGGNSYEQYF | TGTGCCAGCAGCTCCGGGGGCAACTCCTACGAGCAGTACTTC
TRBJ1-2 | . | TRBV2 | . | CASTVSNYGYTF | TGTGCCAGCACGGTGTCGAACTATGGCTACACCTTC
TRBJ2-4 | . | TRBV25-1 | . | CAISDPLSDIQYF | TGTGCCATCAGTGACCCTCTCAGTGACATTCAGTACTTC
TRBJ1-2 | . | TRBV30 | . | CAWNGVVKGNYGYTF | TGTGCCTGGAACGGGGTGGTAAAGGGGAACTATGGCTACACCTTC
TRBJ2-2 | . | TRBV7-8 | medium-sized | CASSLVRIGGQLNTGELFF | TGTGCCAGCAGCCTAGTCCGTATCGGAGGGCAACTGAACACCGGGGAGCTGTTTTTT
TRBJ2-7 | . | TRBV6-2/TRBV6-3 | . | CASSSLAGRPYEQYF | TGTGCCAGCAGTTCTCTAGCTGGCCGACCCTACGAGCAGTACTTC
TRBJ2-7 | . | TRBV11-2 | . | CASSLDPGRLAPNEQYF | TGTGCCAGCAGCTTAGATCCTGGCAGATTGGCACCCAACGAGCAGTACTTC
TRBJ1-1 | TRBD1 | TRBV7-2 | . | CASSRIDRGFSEAFF | TGTGCCAGCAGCAGGATTGACAGGGGTTTTTCTGAAGCTTTCTTT
TRBJ1-2 | TRBD1 | TRBV7-2 | . | CASSLGGQALGGYTF | TGTGCCAGCAGCTTAGGGGGACAGGCTTTAGGCGGCTACACCTTC
TRBJ1-2 | . | TRBV27 | . | CASSLYTPGVGGGYTF | TGTGCCAGCAGTTTATACACCCCAGGGGTTGGGGGGGGCTACACCTTC
TRBJ2-3 | . | TRBV11-2 | . | CASSLDYKGWADTQYF | TGTGCCAGCAGCTTAGATTACAAGGGTTGGGCAGATACGCAGTATTTT
TRBJ1-2 | . | TRBV6-2/TRBV6-3 | . | CASSYSTGLGYSTGQDYGYTF | TGTGCCAGCAGTTACTCCACCGGCCTCGGCTACTCCACCGGCCAGGACTATGGCTACACCTTC
TRBJ2-7 | . | TRBV11-3 | . | CASSSQGGAGTYEQYF | TGTGCCAGCAGCTCCCAGGGGGGGGCCGGGACCTACGAGCAGTACTTC
TRBJ1-1 | . | TRBV5-6 | many | CASNGGGKNTEAFF | TGTGCCAGCAATGGTGGCGGGAAGAACACTGAAGCTTTCTTT
TRBJ2-7 | . | TRBV27 | few | CASSLSLRGGYEQYF | TGTGCCAGCAGTTTAAGTTTGCGGGGTGGCTACGAGCAGTACTTC
TRBJ2-3 | TRBD2 | TRBV20-1 | . | CSARGGGSNTQYF | TGCAGTGCTAGAGGCGGGGGGTCGAATACGCAGTATTTT
TRBJ2-6 | . | TRBV30 | . | CAWSGAGANVLTF | TGTGCCTGGAGTGGGGCTGGGGCCAACGTCCTGACTTTC
TRBJ1-1 | . | TRBV30 | . | CAWSVPYGTTEAFF | TGTGCCTGGAGTGTACCGTATGGTACTACTGAAGCTTTCTTT
TRBJ2-7 | TRBD1 | TRBV5-1 | medium-sized | CASSLDRGFYEQYF | TGCGCCAGCAGCTTGGACAGGGGGTTTTACGAGCAGTACTTC
TRBJ1-1 | . | TRBV20-1 | medium-sized | CSAIREGDTEAFF | TGCAGTGCCATCCGGGAAGGGGACACTGAAGCTTTCTTT
TRBJ1-2 | . | TRBV6-1 | . | CASSDRAIYGYTF | TGTGCCAGCAGTGACAGGGCCATCTATGGCTACACCTTC
TRBJ2-4 | . | TRBV19 | medium-sized | CASKLGTSPKNIQYF | TGTGCCAGTAAACTCGGGACATCCCCCAAAAACATTCAGTACTTC
TRBJ2-7 | . | TRBV12-3/TRBV12-4 | few | CASSFDGLKEYF | TGTGCCAGCAGTTTTGACGGACTGAAAGAGTACTTC
TRBJ2-3 | TRBD2 | TRBV4-1 | few | CASSQVLSGRQKTTDTQYF | TGCGCCAGCAGCCAAGTTCTTAGCGGGAGGCAAAAGACCACAGATACGCAGTATTTT
TRBJ2-1 | . | TRBV20-1 | few | CSALKSGNEQFF | TGCAGTGCTTTAAAGTCCGGGAATGAGCAGTTCTTC
TRBJ1-2 | . | TRBV7-9 | few | CASSYNPDSYGYTF | TGTGCCAGCAGCTACAACCCGGACAGCTATGGCTACACCTTC
TRBJ2-3 | . | TRBV28 | . | CASSLGLRTSTDTQYF | TGTGCCAGCAGCCTAGGACTACGCACTAGCACAGATACGCAGTATTTT
TRBJ2-3 | . | TRBV28 | . | CASSPHPSDTQYF | TGTGCCAGCAGTCCCCACCCGTCAGATACGCAGTATTTT
TRBJ1-1 | . | TRBV20-1 | medium-sized | CSASPRGWGTEAFF | TGCAGTGCTAGCCCCCGGGGGTGGGGGACTGAAGCTTTCTTT
TRBJ2-7 | TRBD1 | TRBV11-2 | . | CASSQGTGQEQYF | TGTGCCAGCAGCCAAGGGACAGGGCAGGAGCAGTACTTC
TRBJ2-2 | . | TRBV14 | medium-sized | CASSQDMLFGGSNTGELFF | TGTGCCAGCAGCCAAGATATGTTATTCGGAGGGTCGAACACCGGGGAGCTGTTTTTT
TRBJ2-5 | . | TRBV7-9 | once | CASSPSPLNQETQYF | TGTGCCAGCAGCCCTTCGCCGCTAAACCAAGAGACCCAGTACTTC
TRBJ2-1 | . | TRBV5-5 | . | CASGLAAEQFF | TGTGCCAGCGGATTAGCTGCTGAGCAGTTCTTC
TRBJ2-3 | TRBD1 | TRBV6-2/TRBV6-3 | . | CASSNPIRDRTDTQYF | TGTGCCAGCAGTAACCCCATACGGGACAGGACAGATACGCAGTATTTT
TRBJ2-3 | . | TRBV20-1 | few | CSAPNPRDNTDTQYF | TGCAGTGCTCCGAATCCCCGGGACAACACAGATACGCAGTATTTT
TRBJ1-6 | . | TRBV30 | . | CAWKSQGVGSPLHF | TGTGCCTGGAAATCACAGGGAGTAGGTTCACCCCTCCACTTT
TRBJ1-1 | . | TRBV3-1 | medium-sized | CASSQENSNTEAFF | TGTGCCAGCAGCCAAGAGAACAGCAACACTGAAGCTTTCTTT
TRBJ2-7 | . | TRBV5-1 | . | CASSFEGNAYEQYF | TGCGCCAGCAGCTTCGAGGGGAACGCCTACGAGCAGTACTTC